This passage covers 12 T cell receptor beta chains from one sample sequenced in a study of OX40 agonist ivuxolimab in advanced cancers. Repertoires were generated with immunoSEQ multiplex PCR, while TCRdb's copy carries only in-frame clones and drops some. Of about 22,000 clones listed, around 83% are singletons. The sample in question was CD4+ or CD8+ T cells sorted from blood, obtained in a trial of the OX40 agonist ivuxolimab. The receptors derive from an adult with an advanced solid tumor such as melanoma, head and neck, liver or kidney cancer.

This chain joins TRBV7-2 and TRBJ2-7; D is unclear. This CDR3 has 14 amino acids. Germline values: CDR1 SGHTA, CDR2 FQGNSA. V lost 6 bases to trimming and J lost 0 bases, with 12 bases between them. The CDR3 loop reads CASSVAGLSYEQYF. The CDR3 coding sequence is TGTGCCAGCAGTGTGGCAGGCCTCTCCTACGAGCAGTACTTC.

This chain joins TRBV9 and TRBJ2-2, with D unresolved. V shed 3 bases and J shed 3 bases, with 3 bases lying between them. The CDR3 extends over 12 amino acids. The V gene's germline CDR1 is SGDLS and CDR2 YYNGEE. CDR3 in amino acids: CASSAYTGELFF. The CDR3 bases are TGTGCCAGCAGCGCGTACACCGGGGAGCTGTTTTTT.

The chain carries TRBV29-1 and TRBJ2-7; TRBD1 agrees at 7 bases. CDR1 SQVTM and CDR2 ANQGSEA come from the germline V gene. V was clipped by 3 bases and J by 6 bases; unmatched bases: 11. This CDR3 comprises 14 residues. This CDR3 reads CSVEPPGGYGEQYF. The CDR3 DNA follows: TGCAGCGTTGAGCCTCCAGGGGGATATGGCGAGCAGTACTTC.

By sample fraction, this clone is medium-sized. The V gene is TRBV10-1, the J gene TRBJ2-3; D possibly matches TRBD1 or TRBD2 (5 bases each). Trimming pared 5 bases from V and 5 bases from J, leaving 17 bases between. CDR1 is WNHNN and CDR2 is SYGVQD in the germline V gene (reference sequence). The CDR3 runs to 15 residues. For the CDR3, the DNA is TGCGCCAGCAGTAAACGGGACCTCAGGAGAGATACGCAGTATTTT. The encoded protein is CASSKRDLRRDTQYF.

This clone was counted between two and nine times. The chain carries TRBV5-5 and TRBJ2-3; 9 nucleotides match TRBD2. V gave up 0 bases and J gave up 4 bases; unmatched junction bases: 6. This CDR3 has 16 residues. CDR1 and CDR2 from the germline V gene are SGHKS and YYEKEE (reference sequence). The chain's CDR3 is CASSLGAGGPSDTQYF. CDR3 in DNA: TGTGCCAGCAGCTTGGGGGCGGGAGGGCCGTCAGATACGCAGTATTTT.

The chain is built from TRBV27 and TRBJ1-2, with TRBD1 matching 8 bases. After removal of 0 bases from V and 7 bases from J, the junction contained 4 bases not matched to a gene. CDR1 is MNHEY and CDR2 is SMNVEV in the germline V gene (reference sequence). CDR3 size: 14 residues. The CDR3 DNA sequence: TGTGCCAGCAGTTTATCCGGTACAGGGGGTGGCTACACCTTC. Translating gives CASSLSGTGGGYTF.

The chain employs TRBV9 and TRBJ1-2, with 9 positions matching TRBD1. The germline CDR1 and CDR2 sequences are SGDLS and YYNGEE. V gave up 3 bases and J gave up 2 bases; unmatched junction bases: 11. The CDR3 runs 17 residues. In DNA form, the CDR3 reads TGTGCCAGCAGCGGCCGGGACAGGGATACACCAAACTATGGCTACACCTTC. Residues: CASSGRDRDTPNYGYTF.

The chain combines TRBV2 with TRBJ2-7; 9 bases line up with TRBD1. The CDR3 consists of 14 residues. The junction had 8 bases not matched to a gene; V was cut back by 6 bases and J by 5 bases. Germline CDR1 SNHLY, CDR2 FYNNEI. CDR3 sequence: CASSSGTGLDEQYF. DNA of the CDR3: TGTGCCAGCAGCTCCGGGACAGGGTTAGACGAGCAGTACTTC.

CDR3 nucleotides: TGTGCCAGTCGAGCTCGATTATGGGGTAGCGCGAACACCGGGGAGCTGTTTTTT. Residues: CASRARLWGSANTGELFF. The V call is TRBV19, the J call TRBJ2-2; D may be TRBD2 (5 bases). CDR1 and CDR2 (germline): LNHDA, SQIVND (reference sequence). With 8 bases removed from V and 0 bases from J, the gap between germline ends came to 22 bases. The length of the CDR3 is 18 residues.

The gene calls are TRBV7-9 and TRBJ1-2, with D possibly matching TRBD1 (5 bases). The CDR3 is made up of 14 amino acids. CDR1 SEHNR and CDR2 FQNEAQ come from the germline V gene (reference sequence). V was clipped by 4 bases and J by 4 bases, with 13 bases between them. This chain's CDR3 is CASSSSGALYGYTF. Written as DNA, the CDR3 is TGTGCCAGCAGCTCTAGCGGGGCCCTCTATGGCTACACCTTC.

The chain is built from TRBV27 and TRBJ2-3, with 7 bases matching TRBD2. The CDR3 is 16 amino acids. CDR1 MNHEY and CDR2 SMNVEV come from the germline V gene (reference sequence). Germline trimming cut 0 bases from V and 4 bases from J; bases unmatched to any gene: 7. In nucleotides, the CDR3 is TGTGCCAGCAGTTTATCGTTCGGGGCGGGGGCAGATACGCAGTATTTT. Translation gives CASSLSFGAGADTQYF.

This CDR3 is CASSLGQGGTYEQYF. The CDR3 nucleotides read TGTGCCAGCAGCCTCGGACAGGGGGGTACCTACGAGCAGTACTTC. The chain employs TRBV5-4 and TRBJ2-7; 10 nucleotides align to TRBD1. Germline CDR1 and CDR2: SGHNT and YYREEE (reference sequence). J lost 2 bases, V lost 4 bases, and 6 bases had no gene match. This CDR3 is built from 15 residues.